The present T cell receptor (beta chain) was sequenced within a study of T cells in localized non-small cell lung cancer. Study-wide findings and caveats: Sequencing was restricted to one tumor region; therefore, heterogeneity remains possible.

With 6 bases removed from V and 1 base from J, the gap between germline ends came to 6 bases. Germline CDR1 MDHEN, CDR2 SYDVKM. The CDR3 consists of 13 residues. Turning to this clone: Its antigen is unknown.

Profiling relied on immunoSEQ multiplex PCR, and the TCRdb table lists in-frame clones only, not all of them. The top ten clones hold about 2% of a sample with almost 65,000 clones, 90% of them seen once. The sequencing here drew on peripheral blood, taken before any cancer treatment. This sequence joins TRBV28 and TRBJ2-2; a possible D gene is TRBD1 (6 bases). This clonotype was sampled from a woman aged 40-75 years with stage I lung adenocarcinoma. The CDR3 protein is CASSRGNTGELFF. CDR3 nucleotides: TGTGCCAGCAGCAGGGGGAACACCGGGGAGCTGTTTTTT.